Reported below is one T cell receptor (beta chain). Its antigen is currently not known. Base qualities are not recorded, but no much larger clone differs from it by a single base. CDR1 and CDR2 are read off the germline V gene (reference sequence) as LNHDA and SQIVND. V and J are truncated by 3 bases and 0 bases respectively, leaving an intervening sequence of 17 bases. The CDR3, from cysteine to phenylalanine, totals 17 residues. The only DNA kept is the CDR3, 51 bases in frame from the first base. At one collaborating source in Seattle, patients were enrolled during active infection and were followed longitudinally through the course of disease. Collaborating institutions collected whole blood in K2EDTA tubes following their own protocols. For TCRbeta analysis, collaborator samples were shipped as frozen whole blood, as isolated PBMCs, or as DNA extracted from either sample type. The sample belongs to a study of blood T cell repertoires in COVID-19 (dated by TCRdb to the early 2020s). Describing the broader study: Samples from collaborators originated in the United States, Italy and Spain and spanned both the acute and convalescent phases of COVID-19. Where available, HLA class I and class II types were obtained from metadata supplied by the sample provider rather than from assay-based typing. The dataset comprised deeply sampled blood TCRbeta repertoires from subjects exposed to, actively infected with, or recovered from COVID-19. The samples were drawn from the first 160 participants of the ongoing ImmuneRACE study and from 1,254 subjects provided by 6 global collaborators. The prospective study material was composed of cDNA or gDNA derived from T cells, B-cell-depleted T cells, or PBMCs. The repertoires were made available in a free public database intended to serve as a resource for research on the immune response to SARS-CoV-2. Nearly every sample came with metadata listing a de-identified subject ID, COVID-19 status, age in years and sex.

TCRbeta CDR3 regions were amplified from genomic DNA using the immunoSEQ Assay, a bias-controlled multiplex PCR. Per the original workflow: Within the assay, amplification of reference gene primers was used to estimate how many nucleated cells each sample contained. To quantify the absolute abundance of each unique TCRbeta CDR3 rearrangement, sequence reads were collapsed and filtered. Productive Simpson clonality was computed per sample as the square root of Simpson's diversity index over productive rearrangements. The immuneACCESS repertoire file appears here via TCRdb, limited to in-frame rearrangements. These files lack a portion of the clones; in checked studies, under half of the deficit traces to unresolved V genes, and the cause of the others is not known. V and J calls plus clone size are reproduced from that table; the DNA served to infer D and trimming. The sample table contains more than 300,000 clones; only one count was recorded for more than 75% of them. The top ten hold over 6% of the sample.

Overall results and qualifications from the work: The amount of clinical and demographic metadata varied by source and participant and was provided uncurated.

The specimen was peripheral blood. The source is a woman in her forties or fifties with COVID-19, enrolled during active disease. The chain is encoded by TRBV19 joined to TRBJ2-5; the D gene is perhaps TRBD1, from 8 matching bases. The CDR3: CASSMGGTGADQETQYF. The DNA is as follows: TGTGCCAGTAGTATGGGAGGGACAGGTGCCGACCAAGAGACCCAGTACTTC. The full variable domain, with segments outside the CDR3 supplied by the reference TRBV19 and TRBJ2-5 proteins, appears as DGGITQSPKYLFRKEGQNVTLSCEQNLNHDAMYWYRQDPGQGLRLIYYSQIVNDFQKGDIAEGYSVSREKKESFPLTVTSAQKNPTAFYLCASSMGGTGADQETQYFGPGTRLLVL.